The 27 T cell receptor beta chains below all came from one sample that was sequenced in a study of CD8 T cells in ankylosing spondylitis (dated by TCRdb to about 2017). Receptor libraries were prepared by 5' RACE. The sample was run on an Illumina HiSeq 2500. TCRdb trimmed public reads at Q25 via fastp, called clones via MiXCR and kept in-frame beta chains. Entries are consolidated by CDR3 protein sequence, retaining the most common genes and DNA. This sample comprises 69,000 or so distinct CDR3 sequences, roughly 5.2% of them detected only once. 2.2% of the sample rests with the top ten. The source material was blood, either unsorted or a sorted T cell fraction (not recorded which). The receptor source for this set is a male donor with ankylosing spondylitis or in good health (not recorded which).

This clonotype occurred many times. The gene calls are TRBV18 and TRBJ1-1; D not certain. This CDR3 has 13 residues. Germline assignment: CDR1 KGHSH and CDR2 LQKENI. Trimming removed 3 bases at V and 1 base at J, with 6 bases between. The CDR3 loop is CASSPDSNTEAFF. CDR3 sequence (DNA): TGTGCCAGCTCACCCGACTCGAACACTGAAGCTTTCTTT.

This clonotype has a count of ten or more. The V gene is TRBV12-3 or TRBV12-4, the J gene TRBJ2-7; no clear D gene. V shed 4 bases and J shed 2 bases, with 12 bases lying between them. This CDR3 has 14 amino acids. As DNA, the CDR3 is TGTGCCAGCAGTTACCAGGAGAACCCCTACGAGCAGTACTTC. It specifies CASSYQENPYEQYF.

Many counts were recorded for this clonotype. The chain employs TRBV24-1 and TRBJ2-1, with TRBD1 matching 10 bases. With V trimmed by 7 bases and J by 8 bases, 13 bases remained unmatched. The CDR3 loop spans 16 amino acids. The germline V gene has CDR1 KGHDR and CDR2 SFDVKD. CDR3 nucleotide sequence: TGTGCCACCAGCGAAATTCGGGGACAGGGGAGACATGAGCAGTTCTTC. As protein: CATSEIRGQGRHEQFF.

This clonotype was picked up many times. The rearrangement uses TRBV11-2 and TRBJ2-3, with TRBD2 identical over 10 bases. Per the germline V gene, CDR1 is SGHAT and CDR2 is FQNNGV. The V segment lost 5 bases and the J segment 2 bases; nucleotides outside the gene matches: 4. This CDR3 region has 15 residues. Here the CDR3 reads CASSSLAGVTDTQYF. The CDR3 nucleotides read TGTGCCAGCAGCAGCCTAGCGGGGGTCACAGATACGCAGTATTTT. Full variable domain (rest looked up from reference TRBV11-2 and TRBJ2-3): EAGVAQSPRYKIIEKRQSVAFWCNPISGHATLYWYQQILGQGPKLLIQFQNNGVVDDSQLPKDRFSAERLKGVDSTLKIQPAKLEDSAVYLCASSSLAGVTDTQYFGPGTRLTVL.

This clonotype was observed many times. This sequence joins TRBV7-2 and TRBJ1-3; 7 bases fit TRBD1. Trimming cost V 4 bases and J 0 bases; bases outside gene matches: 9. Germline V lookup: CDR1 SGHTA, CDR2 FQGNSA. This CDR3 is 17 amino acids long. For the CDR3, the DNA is TGTGCCAGCAGCTCAACACAGGGGCACTTCTCTGGAAACACCATATATTTT. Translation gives CASSSTQGHFSGNTIYF.

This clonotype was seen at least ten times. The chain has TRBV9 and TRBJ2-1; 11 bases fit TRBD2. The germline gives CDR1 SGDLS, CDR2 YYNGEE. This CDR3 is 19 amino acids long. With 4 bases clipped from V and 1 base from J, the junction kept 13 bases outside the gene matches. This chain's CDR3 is CASSPKAGTSGYSYNEQFF. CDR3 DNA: TGTGCCAGCAGCCCAAAGGCTGGGACTAGCGGTTATTCCTACAATGAGCAGTTCTTC.

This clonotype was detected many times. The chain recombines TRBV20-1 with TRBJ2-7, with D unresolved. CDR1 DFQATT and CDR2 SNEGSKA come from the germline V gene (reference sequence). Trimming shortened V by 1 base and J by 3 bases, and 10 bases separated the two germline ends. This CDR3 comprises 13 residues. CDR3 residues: CSARGRADYEQYF. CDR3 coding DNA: TGCAGTGCTAGAGGTCGGGCAGACTACGAGCAGTACTTC.

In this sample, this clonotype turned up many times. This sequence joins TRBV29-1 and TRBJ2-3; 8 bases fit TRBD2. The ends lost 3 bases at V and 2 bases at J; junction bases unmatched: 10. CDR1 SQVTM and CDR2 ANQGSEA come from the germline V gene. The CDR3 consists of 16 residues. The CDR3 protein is CSVDSRWRGDTDTQYF. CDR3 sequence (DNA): TGCAGCGTTGACTCTAGATGGCGGGGGGACACAGATACGCAGTATTTT.

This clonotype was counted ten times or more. CDR3 amino acids: CASSPTTALTSYEQYF. Here the CDR3 DNA reads TGTGCCAGCAGCCCTACGACAGCCTTAACCTCCTACGAGCAGTACTTC. The rearrangement uses TRBV7-8 and TRBJ2-7; perhaps TRBD1 as D (5 bases). CDR3 length: 16 amino acids. The V gene lost 5 bases and the J gene lost 0 bases, with 17 bases spanning the gap. CDR1 is SGHVS, CDR2 FQNEAQ, per germline.

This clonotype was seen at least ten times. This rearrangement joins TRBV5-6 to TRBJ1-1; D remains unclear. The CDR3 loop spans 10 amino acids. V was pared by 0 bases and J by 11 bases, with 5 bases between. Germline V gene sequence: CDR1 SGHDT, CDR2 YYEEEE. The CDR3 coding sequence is TGTGCCAGCAGCTTGGTTCTCGCTTTCTTT. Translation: CASSLVLAFF.

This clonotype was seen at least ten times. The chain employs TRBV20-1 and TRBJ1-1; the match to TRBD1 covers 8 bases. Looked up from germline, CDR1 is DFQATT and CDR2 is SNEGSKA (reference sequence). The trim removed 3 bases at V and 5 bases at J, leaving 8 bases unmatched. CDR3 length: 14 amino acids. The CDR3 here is CSARKTGARTEAFF. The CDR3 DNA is TGCAGTGCTAGGAAGACAGGGGCGCGAACTGAAGCTTTCTTT.

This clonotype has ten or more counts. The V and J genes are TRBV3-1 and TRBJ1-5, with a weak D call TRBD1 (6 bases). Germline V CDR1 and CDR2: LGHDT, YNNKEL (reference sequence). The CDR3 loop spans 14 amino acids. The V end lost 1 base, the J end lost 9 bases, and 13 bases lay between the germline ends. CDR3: CASSQAGDLGPQHF. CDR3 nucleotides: TGTGCCAGCAGCCAAGCAGGGGACTTGGGGCCCCAGCATTTT. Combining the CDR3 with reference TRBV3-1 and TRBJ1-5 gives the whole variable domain DTAVSQTPKYLVTQMGNDKSIKCEQNLGHDTMYWYKQDSKKFLKIMFSYNNKELIINETVPNRFSPKSPDKAHLNLHINSLELGDSAVYFCASSQAGDLGPQHFGDGTRLSIL.

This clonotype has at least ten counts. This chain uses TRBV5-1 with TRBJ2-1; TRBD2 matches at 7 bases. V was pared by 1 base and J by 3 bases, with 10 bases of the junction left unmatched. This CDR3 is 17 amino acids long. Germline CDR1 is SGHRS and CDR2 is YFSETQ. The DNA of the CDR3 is TGCGCCAGCAGCTTGTGGGGGAGCGGGGAGGACTACAATGAGCAGTTCTTC. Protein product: CASSLWGSGEDYNEQFF.

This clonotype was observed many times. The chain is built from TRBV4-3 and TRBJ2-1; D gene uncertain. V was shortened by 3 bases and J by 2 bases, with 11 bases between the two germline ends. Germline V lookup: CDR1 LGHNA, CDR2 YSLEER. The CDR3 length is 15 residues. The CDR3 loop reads CASSHEPGTYNEQFF. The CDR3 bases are TGCGCCAGCAGCCATGAACCAGGAACCTACAATGAGCAGTTCTTC.

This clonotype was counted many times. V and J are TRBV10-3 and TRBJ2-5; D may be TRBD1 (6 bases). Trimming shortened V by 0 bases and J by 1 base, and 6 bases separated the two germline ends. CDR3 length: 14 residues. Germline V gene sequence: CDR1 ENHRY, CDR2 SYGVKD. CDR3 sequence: CAISESQGQETQYF. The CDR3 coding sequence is TGTGCCATCAGTGAGTCACAGGGCCAAGAGACCCAGTACTTC.

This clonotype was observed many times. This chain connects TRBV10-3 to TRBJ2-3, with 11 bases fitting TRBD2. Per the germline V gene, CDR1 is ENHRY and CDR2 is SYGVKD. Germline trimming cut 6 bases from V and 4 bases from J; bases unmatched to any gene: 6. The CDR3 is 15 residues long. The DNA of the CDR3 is TGTGCCATCAGCGATCCTAGCGGGGGGCCAGATACGCAGTATTTT. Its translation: CAISDPSGGPDTQYF.

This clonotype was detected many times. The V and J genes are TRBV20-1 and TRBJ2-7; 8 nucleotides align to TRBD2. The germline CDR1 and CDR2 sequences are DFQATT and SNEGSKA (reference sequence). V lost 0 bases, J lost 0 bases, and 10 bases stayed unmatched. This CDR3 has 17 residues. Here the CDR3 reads CSARDTYTSGNSYEQYF. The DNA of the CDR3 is TGCAGTGCTAGAGATACCTATACTAGCGGTAACTCCTACGAGCAGTACTTC.

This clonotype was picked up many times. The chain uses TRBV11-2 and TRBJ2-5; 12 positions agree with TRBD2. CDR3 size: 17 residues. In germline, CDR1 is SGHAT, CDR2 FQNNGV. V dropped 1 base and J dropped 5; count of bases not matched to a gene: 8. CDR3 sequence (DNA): TGTGCCAGCAGCTTAGGGGAGACTAGCGGGGGTTTCGAGACCCAGTACTTC. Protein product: CASSLGETSGGFETQYF.

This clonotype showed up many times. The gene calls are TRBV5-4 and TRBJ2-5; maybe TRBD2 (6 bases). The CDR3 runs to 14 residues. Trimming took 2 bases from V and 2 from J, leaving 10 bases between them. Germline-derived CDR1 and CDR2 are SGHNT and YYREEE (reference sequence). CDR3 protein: CASSLSGRQETQYF. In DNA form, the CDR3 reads TGTGCCAGCAGCTTAAGCGGGCGGCAAGAGACCCAGTACTTC.

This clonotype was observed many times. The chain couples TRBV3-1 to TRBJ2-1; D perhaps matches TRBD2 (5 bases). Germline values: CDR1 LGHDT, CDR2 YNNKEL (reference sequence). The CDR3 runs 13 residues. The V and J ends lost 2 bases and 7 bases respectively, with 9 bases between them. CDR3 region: CASSQLRVNEQFF. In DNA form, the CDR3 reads TGTGCCAGCAGCCAATTGCGGGTTAATGAGCAGTTCTTC.

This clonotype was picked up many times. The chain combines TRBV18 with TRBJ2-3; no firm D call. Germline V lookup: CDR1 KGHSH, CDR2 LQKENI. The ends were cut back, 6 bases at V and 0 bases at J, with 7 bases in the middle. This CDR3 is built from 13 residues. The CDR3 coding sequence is TGTGCCAGCTCCCGCGACAGCACAGATACGCAGTATTTT. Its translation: CASSRDSTDTQYF. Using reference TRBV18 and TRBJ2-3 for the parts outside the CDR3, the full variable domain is NAGVMQNPRHLVRRRGQEARLRCSPMKGHSHVYWYRQLPEEGLKFMVYLQKENIIDESGMPKERFSAEFPKEGPSILRIQQVVRGDSAAYFCASSRDSTDTQYFGPGTRLTVL.

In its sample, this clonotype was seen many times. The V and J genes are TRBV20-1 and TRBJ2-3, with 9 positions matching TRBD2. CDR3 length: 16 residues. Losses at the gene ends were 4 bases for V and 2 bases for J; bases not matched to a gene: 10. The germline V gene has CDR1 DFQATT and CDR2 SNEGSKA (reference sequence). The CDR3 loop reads CSANPVLAGPTDTQYF. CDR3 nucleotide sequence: TGCAGTGCTAACCCCGTCCTAGCGGGGCCCACAGATACGCAGTATTTT.

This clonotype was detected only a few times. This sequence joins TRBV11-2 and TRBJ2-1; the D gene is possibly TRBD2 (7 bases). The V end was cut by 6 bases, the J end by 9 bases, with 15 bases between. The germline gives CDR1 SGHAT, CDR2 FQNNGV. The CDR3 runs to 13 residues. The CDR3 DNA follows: TGTGCCAGCAGTTCTAGGGGGGGAGGTGAGCAGTTCTTC. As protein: CASSSRGGGEQFF.

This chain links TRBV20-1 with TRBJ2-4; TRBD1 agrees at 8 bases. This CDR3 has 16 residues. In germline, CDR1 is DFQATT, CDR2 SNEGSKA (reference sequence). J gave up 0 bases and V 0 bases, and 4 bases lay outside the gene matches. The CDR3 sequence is CSARERTGIAKNIQYF. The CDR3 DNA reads TGCAGTGCTAGAGAAAGGACAGGGATAGCCAAAAACATTCAGTACTTC.

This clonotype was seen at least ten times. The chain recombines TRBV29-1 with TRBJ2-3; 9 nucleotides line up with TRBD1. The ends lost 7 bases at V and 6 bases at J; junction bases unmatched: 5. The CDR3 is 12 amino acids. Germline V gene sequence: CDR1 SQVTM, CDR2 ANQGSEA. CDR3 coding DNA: TGCAGCGCCGAGACAGGGGGGGATACGCAGTATTTT. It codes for CSAETGGDTQYF.

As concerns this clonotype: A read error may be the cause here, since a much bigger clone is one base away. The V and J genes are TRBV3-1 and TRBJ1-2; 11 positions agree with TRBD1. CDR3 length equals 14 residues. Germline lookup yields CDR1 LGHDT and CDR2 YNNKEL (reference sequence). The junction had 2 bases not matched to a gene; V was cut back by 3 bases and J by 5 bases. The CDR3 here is CASSQGQGVYGYTF. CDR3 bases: TGTGCCAGCAGCCAGGGACAGGGGGTTTATGGCTACACCTTC.

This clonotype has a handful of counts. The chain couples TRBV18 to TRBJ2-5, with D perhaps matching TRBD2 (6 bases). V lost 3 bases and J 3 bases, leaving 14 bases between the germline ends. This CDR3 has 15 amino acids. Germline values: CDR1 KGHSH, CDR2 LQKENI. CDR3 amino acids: CASSPRRGKEETQYF. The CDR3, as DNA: TGTGCCAGCTCACCTAGGAGGGGAAAGGAAGAGACCCAGTACTTC.